A selection of T cell receptor beta chains follows, all from one sample in a study of T-cell memory formation after mild COVID-19. TCRdb analysed the 5' RACE reads with MiXCR anew, one entry per CDR3 protein. The sample holds approximately 40,000 distinct CDR3 sequences, roughly 11% seen once. Sequences were obtained from PBMCs or a T cell subset sorted from them (not recorded which). All receptors derive from a man aged 18 to 29 who had mild COVID-19 (a few samples of this study predate the infection). Cell type and time point are not known. The CDR3 runs from the conserved cysteine through the conserved F or W. Fields, in order: D gene, clone size, J gene, V gene, CDR3 DNA, CDR3 protein. The D gene is left open where the match is weak. Clone size, where shown, is once, few, many, or a class for clones that have expanded.

d_call: TRBD1; clone_size: many; j_call: TRBJ2-5; v_call: TRBV7-2; cdr3_nt: TGTGCCAGCAGCTTAGACAGGGGGACCGGAGAGACCCAGTACTTC; cdr3_aa: CASSLDRGTGETQYF
d_call: -; clone_size: many; j_call: TRBJ2-5; v_call: TRBV12-3/TRBV12-4; cdr3_nt: TGTGCCAGCAGCAGGGACGCCCAAGAGACCCAGTACTTC; cdr3_aa: CASSRDAQETQYF
d_call: -; clone_size: few; j_call: TRBJ2-4; v_call: TRBV9; cdr3_nt: TGTGCCAGCAGCGTAGCTTCCGGGGGCCTGGACATTCAGTACTTC; cdr3_aa: CASSVASGGLDIQYF
d_call: -; clone_size: many; j_call: TRBJ2-2; v_call: TRBV15; cdr3_nt: TGTGCCACCAGCAGAGAAGGGGCGGGGGCCTTCTACGGGGAGCTGTTTTTT; cdr3_aa: CATSREGAGAFYGELFF
d_call: -; clone_size: many; j_call: TRBJ2-3; v_call: TRBV11-2; cdr3_nt: TGTGCCAGCAGCTCAATTGGGACGGGGGCCACAGATACGCAGTATTTT; cdr3_aa: CASSSIGTGATDTQYF
d_call: -; clone_size: -; j_call: TRBJ2-3; v_call: TRBV6-5; cdr3_nt: TGTGCCACATCTGGACCCGGGACGGGGAGCACAGATACGCAGTATTTT; cdr3_aa: CATSGPGTGSTDTQYF
d_call: -; clone_size: few; j_call: TRBJ1-5; v_call: TRBV20-1; cdr3_nt: TGCAGTGCTAGAGATCGGGACACCCATCAGCCCCAGCATTTT; cdr3_aa: CSARDRDTHQPQHF
d_call: TRBD2; clone_size: few; j_call: TRBJ2-2; v_call: TRBV5-4; cdr3_nt: TGTGCCAGCAGCTTGGACGGGACTAGCGACCAACGTGAGCTGTTTTTT; cdr3_aa: CASSLDGTSDQRELFF
d_call: TRBD2; clone_size: many; j_call: TRBJ2-7; v_call: TRBV7-9; cdr3_nt: TGTGCCAGCAGCCCCCCCGGGACGGGAGGATCCGAGCAGTACTTC; cdr3_aa: CASSPPGTGGSEQYF
d_call: -; clone_size: many; j_call: TRBJ2-1; v_call: TRBV6-2/TRBV6-3; cdr3_nt: TGTGCCAGCAGTCCTGAGACGGGCAACCCTACCCCTGAGCAGTTCTTC; cdr3_aa: CASSPETGNPTPEQFF
d_call: TRBD1; clone_size: -; j_call: TRBJ2-3; v_call: TRBV4-2; cdr3_nt: TGTGCCAGCAGCCAAGATGGACAGGGGACAGATACGCAGTATTTT; cdr3_aa: CASSQDGQGTDTQYF
d_call: -; clone_size: many; j_call: TRBJ2-2; v_call: TRBV9; cdr3_nt: TGTGCCAGCAGCGTAGAGGGGGGAGGCACCGGGGAGCTGTTTTTT; cdr3_aa: CASSVEGGGTGELFF
d_call: -; clone_size: many; j_call: TRBJ2-3; v_call: TRBV7-9; cdr3_nt: TGTGCCAGCAGCTTAGACAGGGCAGATACGCAGTATTTT; cdr3_aa: CASSLDRADTQYF
d_call: -; clone_size: once; j_call: TRBJ2-3; v_call: TRBV12-3/TRBV12-4; cdr3_nt: TGTGCCAGCAGTTCGCGTCCACTAGAGGATACGCAGTATTTT; cdr3_aa: CASSSRPLEDTQYF
d_call: -; clone_size: few; j_call: TRBJ1-1; v_call: TRBV3-1; cdr3_nt: TGTGCCAGCAGCCAAGATCCATCCACAGGGACCCTCCCTGAAGCTTTCTTT; cdr3_aa: CASSQDPSTGTLPEAFF
d_call: -; clone_size: many; j_call: TRBJ1-2; v_call: TRBV4-1; cdr3_nt: TGCGCCAGCAGCAAACTGGGGTCGGGAATCTATGGCTACACCTTC; cdr3_aa: CASSKLGSGIYGYTF
d_call: TRBD1; clone_size: many; j_call: TRBJ1-6; v_call: TRBV7-2; cdr3_nt: TGTGCCAGCAGCCAGTTCCAGGGGGCTGATTCACCCCTCCACTTT; cdr3_aa: CASSQFQGADSPLHF
d_call: -; clone_size: many; j_call: TRBJ2-1; v_call: TRBV15; cdr3_nt: TGTGCCACCAGCAGCGGGACCTCCGGCTCCTACAATGAGCAGTTCTTC; cdr3_aa: CATSSGTSGSYNEQFF
d_call: TRBD2; clone_size: many; j_call: TRBJ2-3; v_call: TRBV7-2; cdr3_nt: TGTGCCAGCACCGTACACCGGGGGGGAGGGACAGATACGCAGTATTTT; cdr3_aa: CASTVHRGGGTDTQYF
d_call: TRBD2; clone_size: many; j_call: TRBJ2-3; v_call: TRBV4-2; cdr3_nt: TGTGCCAGCAGCCAAGATCGGGGGGGTGATACGCAGTATTTT; cdr3_aa: CASSQDRGGDTQYF
d_call: -; clone_size: many; j_call: TRBJ2-1; v_call: TRBV4-1; cdr3_nt: TGCGCCAGCAGACCTACCTGGACAGAAACACGCAATGAGCAGTTCTTC; cdr3_aa: CASRPTWTETRNEQFF
d_call: -; clone_size: many; j_call: TRBJ1-1; v_call: TRBV27; cdr3_nt: TGTGCCAGCAGTTTCCAGGGCCTCGCTGAAGCTTTCTTT; cdr3_aa: CASSFQGLAEAFF
d_call: -; clone_size: -; j_call: TRBJ1-2; v_call: TRBV12-3/TRBV12-4; cdr3_nt: TGTGCCAGCAGTCGGGACTCGGGGAACTATGGCTACACCTTC; cdr3_aa: CASSRDSGNYGYTF
d_call: TRBD2; clone_size: many; j_call: TRBJ2-3; v_call: TRBV2; cdr3_nt: TGTGCCAGCAGTGAAAGGACTAGCGGAGATACGCAGTATTTT; cdr3_aa: CASSERTSGDTQYF
d_call: -; clone_size: many; j_call: TRBJ1-4; v_call: TRBV7-9; cdr3_nt: TGTGCCAGGGGACGGGATAATGAAAAACTGTTTTTT; cdr3_aa: CARGRDNEKLFF
d_call: TRBD2; clone_size: once; j_call: TRBJ2-7; v_call: TRBV7-9; cdr3_nt: TGTGCCAGCAGCGATAAGCCGGGAGGAGAGCAGTACTTC; cdr3_aa: CASSDKPGGEQYF
d_call: -; clone_size: many; j_call: TRBJ1-1; v_call: TRBV20-1; cdr3_nt: TGCAGTGCGCCGGACAACACTGAAGCTTTCTTT; cdr3_aa: CSAPDNTEAFF
d_call: TRBD1; clone_size: many; j_call: TRBJ2-5; v_call: TRBV5-1; cdr3_nt: TGCGCCAGCAGCGTTTCAGGGGGCGCGGAAGAGACCCAGTACTTC; cdr3_aa: CASSVSGGAEETQYF
d_call: -; clone_size: many; j_call: TRBJ1-2; v_call: TRBV6-5; cdr3_nt: TGTGCCAGCAGTTACTCACGGCGACGCGGGGGAAACTATGGCTACACCTTC; cdr3_aa: CASSYSRRRGGNYGYTF
d_call: -; clone_size: -; j_call: TRBJ2-7; v_call: TRBV4-2; cdr3_nt: TGTGCCAGCAGCCAAGATAGGGGCGAGCAGTACTTC; cdr3_aa: CASSQDRGEQYF
d_call: -; clone_size: many; j_call: TRBJ2-5; v_call: TRBV20-1; cdr3_nt: TGCAGTGCCGTCCACCTTTTGGGGGTAGGGGAGACCCAGTACTTC; cdr3_aa: CSAVHLLGVGETQYF
d_call: -; clone_size: many; j_call: TRBJ2-5; v_call: TRBV7-2; cdr3_nt: TGTGCCAGCAGCCAAGAGCCCAGGGGTGGGAGAAAGACCCAGTACTTC; cdr3_aa: CASSQEPRGGRKTQYF
d_call: TRBD2; clone_size: many; j_call: TRBJ2-5; v_call: TRBV7-9; cdr3_nt: TGTGCCAGCAGCTCTAGCGGGCAAGAGACCCAGTACTTC; cdr3_aa: CASSSSGQETQYF
d_call: TRBD1; clone_size: few; j_call: TRBJ1-3; v_call: TRBV5-1; cdr3_nt: TGCGCCAGCAGCAGGGGACAGGGCGACACCATATATTTT; cdr3_aa: CASSRGQGDTIYF
d_call: -; clone_size: -; j_call: TRBJ1-6; v_call: TRBV5-4; cdr3_nt: TGTGCCAGCACCCTGATGGACAGCAAGAATTCACCCCTCCACTTT; cdr3_aa: CASTLMDSKNSPLHF
d_call: TRBD1; clone_size: many; j_call: TRBJ2-1; v_call: TRBV6-2/TRBV6-3; cdr3_nt: TGTGCCAGCAGTGGACAGGGGGTCTCCTACAATGAGCAGTTCTTC; cdr3_aa: CASSGQGVSYNEQFF
d_call: -; clone_size: many; j_call: TRBJ1-2; v_call: TRBV11-2; cdr3_nt: TGTGCCAGCAGCATCCCCGGGGCCCCCTATGGCTACACCTTC; cdr3_aa: CASSIPGAPYGYTF
d_call: -; clone_size: few; j_call: TRBJ1-1; v_call: TRBV27; cdr3_nt: TGTGCCAGCAGTTTTAACGGCAGGGCCACTGAAGCTTTCTTT; cdr3_aa: CASSFNGRATEAFF
d_call: TRBD2; clone_size: -; j_call: TRBJ2-1; v_call: TRBV20-1; cdr3_nt: TGCAGGGCCCGAGCGGGGGCGAATGAGCAGTTCTTC; cdr3_aa: CRARAGANEQFF
d_call: TRBD2; clone_size: many; j_call: TRBJ2-1; v_call: TRBV20-1; cdr3_nt: TGCAGTGCTAATCCGGGGGGGCCGGTCGATGAGCAGTTCTTC; cdr3_aa: CSANPGGPVDEQFF
d_call: -; clone_size: many; j_call: TRBJ2-5; v_call: TRBV6-4; cdr3_nt: TGTGCCAGCGGGAGGGGGGGGCGAGAGACCCAGTACTTC; cdr3_aa: CASGRGGRETQYF
d_call: -; clone_size: many; j_call: TRBJ2-1; v_call: TRBV3-2; cdr3_nt: TGTGCCAGCAGCCAGGAGGGTTTCTCTAGCTTCTACAATGAGCAGTTCTTC; cdr3_aa: CASSQEGFSSFYNEQFF
d_call: TRBD1; clone_size: many; j_call: TRBJ1-2; v_call: TRBV5-4; cdr3_nt: TGTGCCAGCAGTCGGCCGGGACAGGGGGACTATGGCTACACCTTC; cdr3_aa: CASSRPGQGDYGYTF
d_call: TRBD1; clone_size: few; j_call: TRBJ1-5; v_call: TRBV19; cdr3_nt: TGTGCCAGTAGTATTGTCGGCAGGGGGCAGCCCCAGCATTTT; cdr3_aa: CASSIVGRGQPQHF
d_call: TRBD2; clone_size: few; j_call: TRBJ2-5; v_call: TRBV5-6; cdr3_nt: TGTGCCAGCAGCTTGGCTAGCGGGATTCCCCAAGAGACCCAGTACTTC; cdr3_aa: CASSLASGIPQETQYF
d_call: TRBD2; clone_size: many; j_call: TRBJ2-5; v_call: TRBV6-2/TRBV6-3; cdr3_nt: TGTGCCAGCAGGGGACTAGCGGGTGAAGAGACCCAGTACTTC; cdr3_aa: CASRGLAGEETQYF
d_call: -; clone_size: -; j_call: TRBJ2-3; v_call: TRBV21-1; cdr3_nt: TGTGCCAGCAGCAAAGGCTGCATGTCTTCAGATACGCAGTATTTT; cdr3_aa: CASSKGCMSSDTQYF
d_call: -; clone_size: many; j_call: TRBJ1-2; v_call: TRBV5-1; cdr3_nt: TGCGCCAGCAGCTTACGGGGGCCTCGATCGATAGAGGGTGGCTACACCTTC; cdr3_aa: CASSLRGPRSIEGGYTF
d_call: -; clone_size: -; j_call: TRBJ2-1; v_call: TRBV4-1; cdr3_nt: TGCGCCAGCAGCCGAGGACAGGGAGGGTTGGGTGAGCAGTTCTTC; cdr3_aa: CASSRGQGGLGEQFF
d_call: TRBD1; clone_size: many; j_call: TRBJ1-3; v_call: TRBV19; cdr3_nt: TGTGCCTCTGACCGGGGACAGAGGATCTCTGGAAACACCATATATTTT; cdr3_aa: CASDRGQRISGNTIYF
d_call: TRBD2; clone_size: once; j_call: TRBJ2-5; v_call: TRBV7-6; cdr3_nt: TGTGCCAGCAGCTTGGAAATCGGGACTAGCGACCAGACCCAGTACTTC; cdr3_aa: CASSLEIGTSDQTQYF
d_call: -; clone_size: many; j_call: TRBJ1-6; v_call: TRBV7-6; cdr3_nt: TGTGCCAGCAGCTTATACCCGGAGAGCTCCTATAATTCACCCCTCCACTTT; cdr3_aa: CASSLYPESSYNSPLHF
d_call: -; clone_size: many; j_call: TRBJ2-5; v_call: TRBV24-1; cdr3_nt: TGTGCCACCAGTGATAGCTTGACTCGAGAGACCCAGTACTTC; cdr3_aa: CATSDSLTRETQYF
d_call: TRBD2; clone_size: many; j_call: TRBJ2-4; v_call: TRBV20-1; cdr3_nt: TGCAGTGCTAGAGGACTAGCGGGTATACTAGCCAAAAACATTCAGTACTTC; cdr3_aa: CSARGLAGILAKNIQYF
d_call: -; clone_size: many; j_call: TRBJ1-3; v_call: TRBV10-3; cdr3_nt: TGTGCCATCAGTGGTTTCGCGATCCCTGGAAACACCATATATTTT; cdr3_aa: CAISGFAIPGNTIYF
d_call: TRBD1; clone_size: many; j_call: TRBJ2-2; v_call: TRBV2; cdr3_nt: TGTGCCAGCAGACCTGAGACAGGGATAAACGGGGAGCTGTTTTTT; cdr3_aa: CASRPETGINGELFF
d_call: -; clone_size: many; j_call: TRBJ1-3; v_call: TRBV7-9; cdr3_nt: TGTGCCAGCAGCTCCCGAGGGGACCTCCGATCCCGCTCTGGAAACACCATATATTTT; cdr3_aa: CASSSRGDLRSRSGNTIYF